Listed below are T cell receptor beta chains from one sample, sequenced in a study of spatial heterogeneity in lung cancer. TCRdb called the 5' RACE reads again in MiXCR, with one record for every CDR3 protein. This table holds 72,000 or so distinct CDR3 sequences, 8% to 9.5% found once. This specimen was PBMCs, taken at follow-up. Receptors originate from a female donor with early-stage non-small cell lung cancer. The CDR3 runs from the conserved cysteine through the conserved F or W. D genes are given only for firm matches. Size is omitted from some rows. Given values are once, few, many or a class for expanded clones.

>TRBJ1-3|TRBV28|.|many
TGTGCCAGCGGAAAGCAGGGGAAAGACTCTGGAAACACCATATATTTT
CASGKQGKDSGNTIYF
>TRBJ2-7|TRBV7-8|.|many
TGTGCCAGCAGCTTAACGGACTCCTACGAGCAGTACTTC
CASSLTDSYEQYF
>TRBJ2-7|TRBV5-1|.|.
TGCGCCAGCTCGCGCGACCAGGGGCTCTACGAGCAGTACTTC
CASSRDQGLYEQYF
>TRBJ2-5|TRBV12-3/TRBV12-4|TRBD2|.
TGTGCCAGCAGTCCAGGCGGGAGGCAAGAGACCCAGTACTTC
CASSPGGRQETQYF
>TRBJ2-1|TRBV25-1|TRBD2|.
TGTGCCACCTCTAGAGCGGGAGATGTTAATGAGCAGTTCTTC
CATSRAGDVNEQFF
>TRBJ2-5|TRBV10-1|.|.
TGCGCCAGCAGTGAGGCCGGGGACGCGGAGACCCAGTACTTC
CASSEAGDAETQYF
>TRBJ1-1|TRBV11-3|.|many
TGTGCCAGCAGCTTAGGGATGAACACTGAAGCTTTCTTT
CASSLGMNTEAFF
>TRBJ1-2|TRBV5-1|.|many
TGCGCCAGCAGCTTGGACGATTTGGGGACTGGCTACACCTTC
CASSLDDLGTGYTF
>TRBJ2-5|TRBV5-1|TRBD2|many
TGCGCCAGCACCTTATCACTAGCGGGGCCTGGAGAGACCCAGTACTTC
CASTLSLAGPGETQYF
>TRBJ1-2|TRBV20-1|.|many
TGCAGTGCTCTCCCACAGGGAGAGCTTGGCTACACCTTC
CSALPQGELGYTF
>TRBJ2-1|TRBV19|.|many
TGTGCCACTAGCAGGCGACCGGGGTCCTACAATGAGCAGTTCTTC
CATSRRPGSYNEQFF
>TRBJ2-7|TRBV12-3/TRBV12-4|TRBD2|many
TGTGCCAGCAGCGCAGCGGGAGGGCAGGGGCAGTACTTC
CASSAAGGQGQYF
>TRBJ2-1|TRBV25-1|.|many
TGTGCCAGTACGGGGGGCTCTTACAATGAGCAGTTCTTC
CASTGGSYNEQFF
>TRBJ2-4|TRBV28|.|many
TGTGCCAGCAGTTCCGTGGGGACGGTGGACTTC
CASSSVGTVDF
>TRBJ2-5|TRBV11-2|.|.
TGTGCCAGCAGCTTAGGACAGGCCCAAGAGACCCAGTACTTC
CASSLGQAQETQYF
>TRBJ2-7|TRBV7-3|TRBD2|many
TGTGCCAGCAGCCTACTAGCGTCCTACGAGCAGTACTTC
CASSLLASYEQYF
>TRBJ2-5|TRBV20-1|.|many
TGCAGTACGTCGACGGCTGAAGAGACCCAGTACTTC
CSTSTAEETQYF
>TRBJ2-1|TRBV5-1|.|.
TGCGCCAGCAGCTTGTGGAGTGAGCAGTTCTTC
CASSLWSEQFF
>TRBJ2-3|TRBV3-1|TRBD2|many
TGTGCCAGCAGCCTCGTTCCGAGCGGGAGGGAAACAGATACGCAGTATTTT
CASSLVPSGRETDTQYF
>TRBJ1-3|TRBV29-1|.|.
TGCACCGTGGGTTGGGGAAACACCATATATTTT
CTVGWGNTIYF